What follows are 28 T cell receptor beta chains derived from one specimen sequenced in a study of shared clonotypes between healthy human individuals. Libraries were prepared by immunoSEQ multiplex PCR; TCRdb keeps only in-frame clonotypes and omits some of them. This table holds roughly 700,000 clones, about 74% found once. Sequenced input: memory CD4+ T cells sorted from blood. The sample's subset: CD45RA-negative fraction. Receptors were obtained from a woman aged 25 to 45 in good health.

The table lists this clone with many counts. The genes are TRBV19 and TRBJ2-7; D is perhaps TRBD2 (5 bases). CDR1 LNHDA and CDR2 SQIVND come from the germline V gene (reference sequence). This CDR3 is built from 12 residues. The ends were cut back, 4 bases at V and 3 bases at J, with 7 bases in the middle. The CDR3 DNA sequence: TGTGCCAGTAGTACTACTAGCTACGAGCAGTACTTC. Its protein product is CASSTTSYEQYF.

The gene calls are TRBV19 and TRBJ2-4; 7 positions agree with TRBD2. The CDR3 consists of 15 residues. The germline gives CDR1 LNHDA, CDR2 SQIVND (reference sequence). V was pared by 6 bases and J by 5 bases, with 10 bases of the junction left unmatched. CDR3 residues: CASSPRAAGENIQYF. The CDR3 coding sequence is TGTGCCAGTAGCCCCAGAGCGGCGGGGGAAAACATTCAGTACTTC.

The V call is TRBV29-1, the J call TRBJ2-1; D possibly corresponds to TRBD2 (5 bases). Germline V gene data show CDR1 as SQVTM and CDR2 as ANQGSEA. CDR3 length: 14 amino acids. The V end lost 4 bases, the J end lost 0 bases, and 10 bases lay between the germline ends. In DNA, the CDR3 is TGCAGCGTTGGGAGGCTGAGCTCCTACAATGAGCAGTTCTTC. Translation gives CSVGRLSSYNEQFF.

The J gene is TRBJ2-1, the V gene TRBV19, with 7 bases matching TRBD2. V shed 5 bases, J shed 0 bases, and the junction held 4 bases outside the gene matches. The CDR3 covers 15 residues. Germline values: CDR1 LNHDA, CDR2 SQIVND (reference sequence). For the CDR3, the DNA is TGTGCCAGTAGTTCCGAGCGGGGCTCCTACAATGAGCAGTTCTTC. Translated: CASSSERGSYNEQFF.

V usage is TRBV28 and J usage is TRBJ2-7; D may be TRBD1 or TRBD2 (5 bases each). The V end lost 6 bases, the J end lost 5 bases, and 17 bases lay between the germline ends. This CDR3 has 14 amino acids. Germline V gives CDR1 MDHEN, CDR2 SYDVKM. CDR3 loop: CASRSDGARDEQYF. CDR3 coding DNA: TGTGCCAGCAGATCAGACGGGGCTCGGGACGAGCAGTACTTC.

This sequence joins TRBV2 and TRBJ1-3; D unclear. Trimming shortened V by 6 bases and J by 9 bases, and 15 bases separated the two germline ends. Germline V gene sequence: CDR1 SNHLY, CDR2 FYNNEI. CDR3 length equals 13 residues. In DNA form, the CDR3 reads TGTGCCAGCAGCCCCCGGACGGAGGGCACCATATATTTT. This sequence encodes CASSPRTEGTIYF.

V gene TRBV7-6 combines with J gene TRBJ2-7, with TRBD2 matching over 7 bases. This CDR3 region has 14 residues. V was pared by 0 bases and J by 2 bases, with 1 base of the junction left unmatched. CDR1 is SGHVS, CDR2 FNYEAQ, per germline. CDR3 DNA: TGTGCCAGCAGCTTAGCGGGAGGGACCTACGAGCAGTACTTC. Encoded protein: CASSLAGGTYEQYF.

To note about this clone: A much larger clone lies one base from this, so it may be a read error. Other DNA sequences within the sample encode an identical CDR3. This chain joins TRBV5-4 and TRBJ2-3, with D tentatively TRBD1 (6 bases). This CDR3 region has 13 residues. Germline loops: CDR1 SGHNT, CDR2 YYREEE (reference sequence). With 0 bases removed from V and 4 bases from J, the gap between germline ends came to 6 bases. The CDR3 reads CASSLEGADTQYF. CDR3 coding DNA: TGTGCCAGCAGCTTGGAGGGGGCAGATACGCAGTATTTT.

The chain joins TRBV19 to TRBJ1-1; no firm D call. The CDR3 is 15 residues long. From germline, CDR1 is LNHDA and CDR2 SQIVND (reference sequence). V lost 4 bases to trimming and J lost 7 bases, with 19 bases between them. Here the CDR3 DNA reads TGTGCCAGTAGTAAGTCGGGTGGAGCACCGGGTGAAGCTTTCTTT. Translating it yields CASSKSGGAPGEAFF.

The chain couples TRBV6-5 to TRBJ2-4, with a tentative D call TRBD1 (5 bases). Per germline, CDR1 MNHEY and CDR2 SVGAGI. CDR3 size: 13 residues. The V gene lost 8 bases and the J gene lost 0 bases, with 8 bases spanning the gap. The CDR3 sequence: CASRQLAKNIQYF. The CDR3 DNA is TGTGCCAGCCGACAGTTAGCCAAAAACATTCAGTACTTC.

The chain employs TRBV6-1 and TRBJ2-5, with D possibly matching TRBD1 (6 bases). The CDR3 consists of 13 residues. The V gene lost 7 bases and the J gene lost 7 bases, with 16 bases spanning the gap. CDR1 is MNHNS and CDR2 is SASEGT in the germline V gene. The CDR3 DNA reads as TGTGCCAGCACCCGGACAGAGCTTGGGACCCAGTACTTC. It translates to CASTRTELGTQYF.

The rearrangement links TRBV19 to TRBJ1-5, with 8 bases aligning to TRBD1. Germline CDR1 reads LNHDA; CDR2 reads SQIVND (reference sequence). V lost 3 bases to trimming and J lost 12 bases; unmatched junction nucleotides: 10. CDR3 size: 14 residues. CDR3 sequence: CASSIPGQGGLQHF. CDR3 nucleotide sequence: TGTGCCAGTAGTATCCCTGGACAGGGCGGGCTCCAGCATTTT.

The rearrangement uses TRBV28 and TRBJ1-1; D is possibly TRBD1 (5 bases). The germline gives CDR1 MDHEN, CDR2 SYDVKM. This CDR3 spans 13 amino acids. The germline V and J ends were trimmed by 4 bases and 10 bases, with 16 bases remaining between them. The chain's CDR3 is CASSYPGGLGAFF. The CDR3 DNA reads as TGTGCCAGCAGTTATCCCGGGGGTCTGGGAGCTTTCTTT.

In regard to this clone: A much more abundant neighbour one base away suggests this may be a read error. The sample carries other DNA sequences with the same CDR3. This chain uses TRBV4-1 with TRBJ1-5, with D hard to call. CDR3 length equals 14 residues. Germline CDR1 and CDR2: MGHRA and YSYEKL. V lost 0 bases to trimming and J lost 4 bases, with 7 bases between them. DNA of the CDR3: TGCGCCAGCAGCCAAGATGACGGGAATCAGCCCCAGCATTTT. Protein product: CASSQDDGNQPQHF.

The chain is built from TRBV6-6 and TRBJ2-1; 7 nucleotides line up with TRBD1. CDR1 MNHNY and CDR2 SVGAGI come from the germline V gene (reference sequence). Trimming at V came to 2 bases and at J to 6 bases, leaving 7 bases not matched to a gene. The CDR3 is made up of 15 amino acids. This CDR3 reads CASSYGRDSLNEQFF. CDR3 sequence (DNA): TGTGCCAGCAGTTACGGTCGGGACAGCCTCAATGAGCAGTTCTTC.

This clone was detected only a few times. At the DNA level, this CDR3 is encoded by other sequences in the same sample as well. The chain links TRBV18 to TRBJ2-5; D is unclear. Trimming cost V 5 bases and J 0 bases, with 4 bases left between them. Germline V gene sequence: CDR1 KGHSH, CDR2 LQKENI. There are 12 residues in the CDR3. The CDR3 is CASSTYQETQYF. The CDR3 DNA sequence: TGTGCCAGCTCAACGTACCAAGAGACCCAGTACTTC.

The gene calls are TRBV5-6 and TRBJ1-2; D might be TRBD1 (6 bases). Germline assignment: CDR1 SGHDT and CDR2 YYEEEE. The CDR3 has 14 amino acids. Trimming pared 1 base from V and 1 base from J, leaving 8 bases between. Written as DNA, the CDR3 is TGTGCCAGCAGCTTGCCGGGACATAACTATGGCTACACCTTC. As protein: CASSLPGHNYGYTF. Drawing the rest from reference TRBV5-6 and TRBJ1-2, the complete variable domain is DAGVTQSPTHLIKTRGQQVTLRCSPKSGHDTVSWYQQALGQGPQFIFQYYEEEERQRGNFPDRFSGHQFPNYSSELNVNALLLGDSALYLCASSLPGHNYGYTFGSGTRLTVV.

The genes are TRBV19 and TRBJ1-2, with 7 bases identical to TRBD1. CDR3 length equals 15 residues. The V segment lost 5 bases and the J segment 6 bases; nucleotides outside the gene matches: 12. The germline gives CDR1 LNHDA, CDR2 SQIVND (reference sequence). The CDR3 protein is CASSVPGQRIDGYTF. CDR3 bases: TGTGCCAGTAGTGTTCCGGGACAGAGGATTGATGGCTACACCTTC. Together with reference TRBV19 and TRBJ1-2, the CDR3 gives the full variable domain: DGGITQSPKYLFRKEGQNVTLSCEQNLNHDAMYWYRQDPGQGLRLIYYSQIVNDFQKGDIAEGYSVSREKKESFPLTVTSAQKNPTAFYLCASSVPGQRIDGYTFGSGTRLTVV.

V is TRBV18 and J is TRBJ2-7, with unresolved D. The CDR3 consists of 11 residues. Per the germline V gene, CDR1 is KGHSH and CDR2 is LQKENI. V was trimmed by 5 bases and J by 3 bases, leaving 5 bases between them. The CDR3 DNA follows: TGTGCCAGCTCAACCGACTACGAGCAGTACTTC. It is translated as CASSTDYEQYF.

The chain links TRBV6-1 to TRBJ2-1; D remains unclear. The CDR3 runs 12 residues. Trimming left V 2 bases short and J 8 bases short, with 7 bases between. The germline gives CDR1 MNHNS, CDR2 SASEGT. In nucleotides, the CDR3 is TGTGCCAGCAGTGAATTCTTCTATGAGCAGTTCTTC. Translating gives CASSEFFYEQFF.

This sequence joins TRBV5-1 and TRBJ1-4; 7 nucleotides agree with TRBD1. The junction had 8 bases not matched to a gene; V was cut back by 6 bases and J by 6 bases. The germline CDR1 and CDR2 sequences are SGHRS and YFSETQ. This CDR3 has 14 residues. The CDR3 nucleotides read TGCGCCAGCACCCGGGACAGCACGGATGAAAAACTGTTTTTT. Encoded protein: CASTRDSTDEKLFF.

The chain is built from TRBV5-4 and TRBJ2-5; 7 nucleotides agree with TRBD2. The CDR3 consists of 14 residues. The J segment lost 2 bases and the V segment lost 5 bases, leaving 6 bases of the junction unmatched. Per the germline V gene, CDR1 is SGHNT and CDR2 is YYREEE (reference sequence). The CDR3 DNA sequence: TGTGCCAGCAGTCCTGGGACTACACAAGAGACCCAGTACTTC. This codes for CASSPGTTQETQYF.

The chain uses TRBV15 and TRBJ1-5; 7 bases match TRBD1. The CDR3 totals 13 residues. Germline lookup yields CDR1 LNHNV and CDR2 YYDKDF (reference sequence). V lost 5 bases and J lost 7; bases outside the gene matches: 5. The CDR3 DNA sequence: TGTGCCACCAGCGGACAGGCGATGCAGCCCCAGCATTTT. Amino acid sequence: CATSGQAMQPQHF.

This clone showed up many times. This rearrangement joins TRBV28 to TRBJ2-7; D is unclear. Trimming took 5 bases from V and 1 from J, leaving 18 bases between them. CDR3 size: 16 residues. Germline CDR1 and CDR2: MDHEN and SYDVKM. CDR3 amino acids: CASSPSDAILSYEQYF. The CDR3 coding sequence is TGTGCCAGCAGTCCGTCGGACGCAATTCTGTCCTACGAGCAGTACTTC.

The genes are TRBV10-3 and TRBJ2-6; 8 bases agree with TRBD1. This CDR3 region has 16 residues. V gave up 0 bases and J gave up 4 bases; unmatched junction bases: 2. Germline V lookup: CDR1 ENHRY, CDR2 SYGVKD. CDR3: CAISESTGVGANVLTF. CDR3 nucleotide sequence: TGTGCCATCAGTGAGTCGACAGGGGTCGGGGCCAACGTCCTGACTTTC.

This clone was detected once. The CDR3 protein is CASSLGLAGASSYNEQFF. The CDR3 coding sequence is TGTGCCAGCAGCTTGGGGCTAGCGGGAGCCTCCTCCTACAATGAGCAGTTCTTC. The chain carries TRBV5-6 and TRBJ2-1; TRBD2 matches 10 bases. The CDR3 runs to 18 residues. J gave up 0 bases and V 0 bases, and 6 bases lay outside the gene matches. Germline loops: CDR1 SGHDT, CDR2 YYEEEE.

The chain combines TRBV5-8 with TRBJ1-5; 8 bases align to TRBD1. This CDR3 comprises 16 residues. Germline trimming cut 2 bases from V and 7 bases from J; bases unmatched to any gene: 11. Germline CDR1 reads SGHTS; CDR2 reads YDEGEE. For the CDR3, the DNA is TGTGCCAGCAGCTTTCACGGGCAGGGGGCACGACAGCCCCAGCATTTT. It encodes CASSFHGQGARQPQHF.

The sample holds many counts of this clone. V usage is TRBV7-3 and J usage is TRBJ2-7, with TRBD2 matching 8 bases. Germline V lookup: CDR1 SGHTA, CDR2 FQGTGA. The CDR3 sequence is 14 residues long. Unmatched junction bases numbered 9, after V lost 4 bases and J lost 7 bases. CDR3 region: CASSSGRTSSEQYF. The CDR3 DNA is TGTGCCAGCAGCTCGGGGAGGACTAGCTCAGAGCAGTACTTC. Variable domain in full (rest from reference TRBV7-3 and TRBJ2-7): GAGVSQTPSNKVTEKGKYVELRCDPISGHTALYWYRQSLGQGPEFLIYFQGTGAADDSGLPNDRFFAVRPEGSVSTLKIQRTERGDSAVYLCASSSGRTSSEQYFGPGTRLTVT.